This T cell receptor beta chain was obtained from a study of blood T cells in healthy people across ages. With a J-beta primer mix and a sample-barcoded 5' primer, a second PCR ran about 7 to 11 cycles. TCRdb recomputed calls from the 5' RACE reads with MiXCR, one row per CDR3 protein. The top ten hold roughly 3.5% of the sample, which has 800,000 or so distinct CDR3 sequences, around 25% seen once. Separately, the same data were catalogued under a study of T cells of mothers and their children. According to that study: Samples were obtained from three healthy Caucasian mothers and their six children. There was no detection of any persistent microchimeric T cell clones.

The TCR was taken from a boy aged 10-17 years in good health. The source material was blood.

CDR3 protein: CASSSWGTEAFF. CDR3 bases: TGTGCCAGCAGCTCCTGGGGGACAGAAGCTTTCTTT. The chain uses TRBV5-5 and TRBJ1-1; TRBD1 might be the D (6 bases). The V end was cut by 3 bases, the J end by 8 bases, with 11 bases between. The CDR3 extends over 12 amino acids. Germline CDR1 and CDR2: SGHKS and YYEKEE (reference sequence).